Included here is one T cell receptor beta chain sequence, with context. Its antigen is still unknown. This entry comes from a study of T cell responses to AZD1222 COVID-19 vaccine. Study-level points and caveats: Baseline antibody screening turned up just six seropositive AZD1222 recipients. Increases in Spike-specific TCR breadth and depth were seen after two AZD1222 doses.

Germline CDR1 reads SQVTM; CDR2 reads ANQGSEA. The trim removed 7 bases at V and 3 bases at J, leaving 4 bases unmatched. The CDR3 is made up of 13 amino acids. TCRdb's table, derived via immunoSEQ multiplex PCR, lists solely in-frame clones and lacks some. The sample has 150,000 or so clones, just under 95% seen once. Sample: peripheral blood, taken on day 0 of AZD1222 vaccination. The chain uses TRBV29-1 and TRBJ2-5; 11 nucleotides match TRBD1. The source is an adult in good health. The CDR3 loop is CSAGTGGEETQYF. The CDR3 bases are TGCAGCGCCGGGACAGGGGGGGAAGAGACCCAGTACTTC.